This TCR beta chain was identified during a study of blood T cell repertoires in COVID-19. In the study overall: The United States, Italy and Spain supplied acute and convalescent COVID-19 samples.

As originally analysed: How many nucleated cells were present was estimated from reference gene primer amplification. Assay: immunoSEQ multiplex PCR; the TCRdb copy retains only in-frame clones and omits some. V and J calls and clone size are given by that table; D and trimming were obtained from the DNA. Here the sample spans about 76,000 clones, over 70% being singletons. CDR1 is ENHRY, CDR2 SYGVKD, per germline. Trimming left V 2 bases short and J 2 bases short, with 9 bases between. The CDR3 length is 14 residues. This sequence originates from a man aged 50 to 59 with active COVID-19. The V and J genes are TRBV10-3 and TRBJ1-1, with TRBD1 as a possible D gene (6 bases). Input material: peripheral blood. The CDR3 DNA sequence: TGTGCCATCAGTGAGAAACAGGGAAACACTGAAGCTTTCTTT. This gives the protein CAISEKQGNTEAFF.